Listed below are T cell receptor beta chains from one sample, sequenced in a study of shared clonotypes between healthy human individuals. Method: immunoSEQ multiplex PCR; TCRdb's copy keeps in-frame clones and lacks some. The data show 2 million to 2.5 million clones, approximately 94% seen once. Source material: naive CD8+ T cells from PBMCs. The receptors were sampled from a man aged 18-30 years in good health. Some clones in this sample may be carry-over from other donors' samples. Each CDR3 is given with its conserved first and last residue. The D gene is left open where the match is weak. Size is omitted from some rows. Given values are once, few, many or a class for expanded clones.

v_gene,abundance,j_gene,d_gene,CDR3aa,CDR3nt
TRBV7-8,NA,TRBJ2-5,NA,CASTPTGWGETQYF,TGTGCCAGCACCCCAACAGGGTGGGGAGAGACCCAGTACTTC
TRBV5-5,NA,TRBJ2-3,NA,CASSLGGRLPDTQYF,TGTGCCAGCAGCTTGGGAGGCAGGCTACCAGATACGCAGTATTTT
TRBV27,once,TRBJ2-1,NA,CASSSRPLAEQFF,TGTGCCAGCAGTTCCCGCCCTCTAGCGGAGCAGTTCTTC
TRBV27,NA,TRBJ2-4,NA,CASSFGGAKNIQYF,TGTGCCAGCAGTTTCGGGGGAGCCAAAAACATTCAGTACTTC
TRBV19,NA,TRBJ2-2,NA,CASRAQNTGELFF,TGTGCCAGTAGGGCCCAGAACACCGGGGAGCTGTTTTTT
TRBV6-5,NA,TRBJ1-1,TRBD1,CAISDRAGEAFF,TGTGCCATCAGTGACAGGGCAGGGGAAGCTTTCTTT
TRBV18,NA,TRBJ2-3,NA,CASSPSTVGEHTQYF,TGTGCCAGCTCACCATCTACGGTGGGTGAACATACGCAGTATTTT
TRBV27,once,TRBJ1-1,NA,CASIAREGTEAFF,TGTGCCAGCATTGCAAGGGAGGGCACTGAAGCTTTCTTT
TRBV27,NA,TRBJ2-1,NA,CASSLGTVSYNEQFF,TGTGCCAGCAGTCTAGGGACGGTCTCCTACAATGAGCAGTTCTTC
TRBV29-1,NA,TRBJ1-2,TRBD1,CSVIGTGNYGYTF,TGCAGCGTTATTGGGACAGGGAACTATGGCTACACCTTC
TRBV19,NA,TRBJ2-7,NA,CASSMGGQTYEQYF,TGTGCCAGTAGTATGGGGGGACAAACCTACGAGCAGTACTTC
TRBV2,few,TRBJ1-2,TRBD1,CASSGGDRGKPNYGYTF,TGTGCCAGCAGTGGGGGAGACAGGGGGAAACCCAACTATGGCTACACCTTC
TRBV6-5,NA,TRBJ1-2,NA,CASSHRDTPSYGYTF,TGTGCCAGCAGTCACCGGGACACCCCAAGCTATGGCTACACCTTC
TRBV5-1,NA,TRBJ2-7,TRBD1,CASSFFRTGYSYEQYF,TGCGCCAGCAGCTTTTTTAGGACAGGATATTCCTACGAGCAGTACTTC
TRBV5-4,NA,TRBJ2-1,TRBD1,CASSLGQGHNEQFF,TGTGCCAGCAGCTTGGGACAGGGGCACAATGAGCAGTTCTTC
TRBV2,NA,TRBJ2-1,NA,CASSEVGRDPTGEQFF,TGTGCCAGCAGTGAAGTTGGGCGGGACCCTACAGGCGAGCAGTTCTTC
TRBV6-1,NA,TRBJ2-3,NA,CASSEDRIPTDTQYF,TGTGCCAGCAGTGAAGACAGAATCCCCACAGATACGCAGTATTTT
TRBV28,NA,TRBJ2-7,NA,CASSSTGFEQYF,TGTGCCAGCAGTTCCACAGGGTTTGAGCAGTACTTC
TRBV4-3,NA,TRBJ2-1,NA,CASSQDVIRESDNEQFF,TGCGCCAGCAGCCAAGATGTCATTCGCGAATCGGACAATGAGCAGTTCTTC
TRBV7-9,NA,TRBJ2-7,TRBD2,CASSTGLDLYEQYF,TGTGCCAGCAGCACGGGACTAGATCTCTACGAGCAGTACTTC
TRBV7-9,once,TRBJ2-2,NA,CASSAPGLPGELFF,TGTGCCAGCAGCGCCCCGGGGCTTCCAGGGGAGCTGTTTTTT
TRBV4-2,NA,TRBJ2-1,NA,CASSQGPGPNEQFF,TGTGCCAGCAGCCAAGGGCCGGGACCTAATGAGCAGTTCTTC
TRBV4-3,NA,TRBJ2-7,TRBD2,CASSQLAGVEYEQYF,TGCGCCAGCAGCCAACTAGCGGGAGTGGAGTACGAGCAGTACTTC
TRBV11-3,NA,TRBJ2-2,NA,CATRDTNTGELFF,TGTGCCACCAGGGACACGAACACCGGGGAGCTGTTTTTT
TRBV30,few,TRBJ1-1,NA,CAGTVGRGTEAFF,TGTGCCGGAACGGTAGGTAGGGGCACTGAAGCTTTCTTT
TRBV9,NA,TRBJ2-2,TRBD2,CASSTRAGGRMGELFF,TGTGCCAGCAGCACCCGTGCGGGAGGTCGGATGGGGGAGCTGTTTTTT
TRBV15,NA,TRBJ1-1,TRBD1,CATSRRTGNTEAFF,TGTGCCACCAGCAGACGGACAGGGAACACTGAAGCTTTCTTT
TRBV18,NA,TRBJ1-3,NA,CASSPPTGRPSGNTIYF,TGTGCCAGCTCACCACCCACGGGCAGGCCATCTGGAAACACCATATATTTT
TRBV6-1,NA,TRBJ2-1,TRBD2,CASRGSGFNEQFF,TGTGCCAGCCGCGGGAGCGGTTTCAATGAGCAGTTCTTC
TRBV7-9,NA,TRBJ1-2,NA,CASVLGGSGYGYTF,TGTGCCAGCGTATTAGGGGGATCGGGCTATGGCTACACCTTC
TRBV9,NA,TRBJ2-7,NA,CASSVGVGAYEQYF,TGTGCCAGCAGCGTAGGGGTAGGGGCCTACGAGCAGTACTTC
TRBV10-2,NA,TRBJ2-5,TRBD2,CASRSGTRDFHQYF,TGCGCCAGCAGATCCGGGACTAGAGATTTTCACCAGTACTTC
TRBV5-6,NA,TRBJ2-3,TRBD2,CASSLARTSGRAGNTQYF,TGTGCCAGCAGCTTGGCCAGGACTAGCGGGAGGGCCGGGAATACGCAGTATTTT
TRBV29-1,NA,TRBJ2-7,TRBD2,CSVAGTSGRVGNYEQYF,TGCAGCGTTGCAGGGACTAGCGGGAGAGTAGGTAACTACGAGCAGTACTTC
TRBV9,NA,TRBJ1-1,NA,CASSPTAYTEAFF,TGTGCCAGCAGCCCGACGGCATACACTGAAGCTTTCTTT
TRBV7-9,NA,TRBJ2-1,NA,CASRLTRGVIYNEQFF,TGTGCCAGCAGGCTAACTAGGGGGGTAATATACAATGAGCAGTTCTTC
TRBV27,NA,TRBJ2-3,NA,CASSPGGVRDTQYF,TGTGCCAGCAGTCCAGGAGGGGTCAGAGATACGCAGTATTTT
TRBV9,NA,TRBJ2-5,NA,CASSVGSPQETQYF,TGTGCCAGCAGCGTAGGATCTCCTCAGGAGACCCAGTACTTC
TRBV4-1,NA,TRBJ2-2,TRBD1,CASSQGPGTGIGELFF,TGCGCCAGCAGCCAGGGTCCCGGGACAGGGATCGGGGAGCTGTTTTTT
TRBV27,NA,TRBJ2-1,NA,CASSLGTYNEQFF,TGTGCCAGCAGTCTAGGGACCTACAATGAGCAGTTCTTC
TRBV7-3,NA,TRBJ2-5,NA,CASSSLGGPGETQYF,TGTGCCAGCAGCTCTTTAGGTGGTCCGGGAGAGACCCAGTACTTC
TRBV10-1,NA,TRBJ1-1,NA,CASREKRTARLTEAFF,TGCGCCAGCAGAGAGAAACGGACAGCGCGACTCACTGAAGCTTTCTTT
TRBV11-2,NA,TRBJ2-7,TRBD2,CASSLGLRYEQYF,TGTGCCAGCAGCCTGGGACTACGATACGAGCAGTACTTC
TRBV27,NA,TRBJ2-7,NA,CASSFSRGPRDYEQYF,TGTGCCAGCAGTTTCTCACGGGGTCCCCGAGACTACGAGCAGTACTTC
TRBV27,NA,TRBJ2-3,NA,CASSYFMTDTQYF,TGTGCCAGCAGTTATTTTATGACAGATACGCAGTATTTT
TRBV2,NA,TRBJ2-3,NA,CASRPGRTDTQYF,TGTGCCAGCAGACCAGGTCGCACAGATACGCAGTATTTT
TRBV5-1,NA,TRBJ2-7,TRBD1,CASSDRGSGGADEQYF,TGCGCCAGCAGCGATCGTGGGTCAGGGGGCGCGGACGAGCAGTACTTC
TRBV9,NA,TRBJ2-1,TRBD2,CASSETILAGLSNEQFF,TGTGCCAGCAGCGAGACAATACTAGCGGGATTATCTAATGAGCAGTTCTTC
TRBV5-6,NA,TRBJ1-1,NA,CASSTTPQGTTEAFF,TGTGCCAGCAGCACGACGCCCCAGGGAACCACTGAAGCTTTCTTT
TRBV6-5,NA,TRBJ2-7,NA,CASSETLAVYEQYF,TGTGCCAGCAGTGAAACTCTAGCTGTCTACGAGCAGTACTTC
TRBV14,NA,TRBJ2-7,NA,CASSQENFGVYEQYF,TGTGCCAGCAGCCAAGAGAATTTTGGGGTATACGAGCAGTACTTC